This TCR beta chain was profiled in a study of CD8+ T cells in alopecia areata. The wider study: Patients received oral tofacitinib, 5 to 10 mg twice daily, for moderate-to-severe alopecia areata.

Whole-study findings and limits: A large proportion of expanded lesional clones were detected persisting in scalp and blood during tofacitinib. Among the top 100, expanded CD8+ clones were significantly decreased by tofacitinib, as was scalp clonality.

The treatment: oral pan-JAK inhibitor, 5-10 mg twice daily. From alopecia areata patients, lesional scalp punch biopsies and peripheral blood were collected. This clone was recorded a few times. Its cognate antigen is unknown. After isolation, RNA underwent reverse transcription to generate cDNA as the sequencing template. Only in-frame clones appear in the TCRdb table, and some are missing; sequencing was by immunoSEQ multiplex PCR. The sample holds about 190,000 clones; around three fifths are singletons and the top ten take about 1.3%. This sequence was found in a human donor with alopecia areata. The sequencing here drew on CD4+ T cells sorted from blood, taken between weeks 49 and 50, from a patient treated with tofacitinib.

This CDR3 reads CATSPGLAGARGELFF. In DNA form, the CDR3 reads TGTGCCACCAGCCCCGGTCTCGCGGGGGCCAGAGGGGAGCTGTTTTTT. The J gene is TRBJ2-2, the V gene TRBV15; a weak D match, TRBD2 (7 bases). CDR1 LNHNV and CDR2 YYDKDF come from the germline V gene (reference sequence). Trimming stripped 5 bases from V and 8 bases from J, with 21 bases between. The CDR3 length is 16 residues.